Detailed here is one T cell receptor (beta chain). What it binds is not known. In the PCR, 60 Vbeta and 13 Jbeta primers were used. TCRdb's copy holds only in-frame clones and misses some; the assay was immunoSEQ multiplex PCR. This table has around 200,000 clones, 70% to 85% appearing once. In germline, CDR1 is SNHLY, CDR2 FYNNEI. This CDR3 contains 13 residues. Trimming removed 5 bases from V and 6 bases from J, with 11 bases in between. The sample belongs to a study of cytomegalovirus exposure and HLA in healthy donors. Study results and limitations: It was assumed in the presence/absence analyses that sequencing depth was roughly uniform across donors. Researchers reported in a later analysis that a missense DCLRE1C variant was tied to TCR beta V- and J-gene trimming.

This receptor was identified in a man aged 45-65 years in good health and CMV-seronegative. The specimen was PBMCs. This rearrangement joins TRBV2 to TRBJ2-1; D is unresolved. CDR3 in DNA: TGTGCCAGCAGTCAGACCCAGGCCAATGAGCAGTTCTTC. Translating it yields CASSQTQANEQFF.